The entry that follows covers one T cell receptor beta chain sequence. Not a single patient had been given any form of treatment at any point before undergoing thyroid surgery. Via MiXCR, TCRdb re-called the PCR reads. The data show some 35,000 clones, around 28% seen once. These data come from a study of metastatic and nonmetastatic thyroid tumors. Study-wide context: Across blood and tumor or nodule tissue, repertoires from malignant and benign thyroid patients were compared with one another.

The TCR comes from a female donor with papillary thyroid cancer or a benign thyroid nodule (not recorded which). Some clones in this sample may be carry-over from other donors' samples. The sequencing input was blood.

CDR3 sequence reads: CASSPGQVDQPQHF. The CDR3 DNA sequence: TGTGCCAGCAGCCCTGGACAGGTCGATCAGCCCCAGCATTTT. The V gene is TRBV28, the J gene TRBJ1-5, with TRBD1 matching 7 bases. Germline loops: CDR1 MDHEN, CDR2 SYDVKM. Germline trimming cut 6 bases from V and 5 bases from J; bases unmatched to any gene: 7. CDR3 length equals 14 residues.